This note documents a single TCR beta chain sequence. These data belong to a study of shared T cell receptors in the human thymus. CDR3 length equals 18 residues. Produced via immunoSEQ multiplex PCR; TCRdb's table is partial and in-frame only. The sample consists of hundreds of thousands of clones, more than 75% of them appearing once. These same data were also listed under a study on human thymus T cells.

The sequence was collected from a boy under three years old with a congenital heart defect. The V gene is TRBV12-2, the J gene TRBJ2-5; the table gives TRBD2 as D, unverified against the DNA. TRBV12-2 counts as a pseudogene. The sample was thymocytes. The CDR3 reads CASRLARGGFEDQETQYF. CDR3 nucleotide sequence: TGTGCAAGTCGCTTAGCCCGGGGTGGCTTCGAGGACCAAGAGACCCAGTACTTC.